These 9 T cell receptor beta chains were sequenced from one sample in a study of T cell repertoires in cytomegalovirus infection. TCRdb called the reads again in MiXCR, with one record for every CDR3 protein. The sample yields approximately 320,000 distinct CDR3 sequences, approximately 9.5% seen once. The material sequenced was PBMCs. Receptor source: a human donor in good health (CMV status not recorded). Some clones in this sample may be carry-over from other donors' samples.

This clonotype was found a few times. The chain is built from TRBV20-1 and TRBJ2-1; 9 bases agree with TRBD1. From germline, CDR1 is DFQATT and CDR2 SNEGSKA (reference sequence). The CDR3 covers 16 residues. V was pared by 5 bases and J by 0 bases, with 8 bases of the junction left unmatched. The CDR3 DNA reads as TGCAGTGCTGGACCGCGGGACAGGGCCTCCTACAATGAGCAGTTCTTC. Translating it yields CSAGPRDRASYNEQFF.

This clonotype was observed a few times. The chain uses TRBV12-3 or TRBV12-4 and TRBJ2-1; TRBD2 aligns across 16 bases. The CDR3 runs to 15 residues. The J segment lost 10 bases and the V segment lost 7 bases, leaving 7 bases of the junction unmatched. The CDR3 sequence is CASTEGLAGGGEQFF. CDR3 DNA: TGTGCCAGCACCGAGGGACTAGCGGGGGGGGGGGAGCAGTTCTTC.

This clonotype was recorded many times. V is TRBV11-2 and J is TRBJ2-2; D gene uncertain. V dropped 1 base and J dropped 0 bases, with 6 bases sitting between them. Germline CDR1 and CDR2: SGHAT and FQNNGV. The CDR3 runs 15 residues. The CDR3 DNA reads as TGTGCCAGCAGCTTAGTAAGAGCGAACACCGGGGAGCTGTTTTTT. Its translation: CASSLVRANTGELFF.

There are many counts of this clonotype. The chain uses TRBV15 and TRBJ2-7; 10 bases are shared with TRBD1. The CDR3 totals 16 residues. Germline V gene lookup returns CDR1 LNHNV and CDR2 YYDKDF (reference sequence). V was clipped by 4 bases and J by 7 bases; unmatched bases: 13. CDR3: CATSNYRDRGNEEQYF. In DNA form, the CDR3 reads TGTGCCACCAGCAATTACCGGGACAGGGGAAACGAGGAGCAGTACTTC.

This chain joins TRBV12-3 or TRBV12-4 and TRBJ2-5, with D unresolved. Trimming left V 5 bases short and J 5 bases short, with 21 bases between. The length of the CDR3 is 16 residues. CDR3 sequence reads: CASSLWVSSGTETQYF. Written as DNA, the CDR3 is TGTGCCAGCAGTCTCTGGGTGTCCTCAGGAACCGAGACCCAGTACTTC.

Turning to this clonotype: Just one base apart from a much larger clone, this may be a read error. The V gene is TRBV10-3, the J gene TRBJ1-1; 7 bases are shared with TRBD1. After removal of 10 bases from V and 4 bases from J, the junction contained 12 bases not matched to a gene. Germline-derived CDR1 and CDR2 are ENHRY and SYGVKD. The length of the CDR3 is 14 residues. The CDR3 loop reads CANRGDTELTEAFF. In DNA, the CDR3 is TGTGCCAACAGGGGCGATACAGAACTCACTGAAGCTTTCTTT.

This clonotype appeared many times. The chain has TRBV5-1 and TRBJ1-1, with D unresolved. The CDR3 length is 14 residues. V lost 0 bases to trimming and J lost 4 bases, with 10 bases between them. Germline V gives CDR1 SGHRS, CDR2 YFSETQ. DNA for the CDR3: TGCGCCAGCAGCTTGGAAAAGGGTCGCACTGAAGCTTTCTTT. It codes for CASSLEKGRTEAFF. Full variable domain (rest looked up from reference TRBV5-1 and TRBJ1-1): KAGVTQTPRYLIKTRGQQVTLSCSPISGHRSVSWYQQTPGQGLQFLFEYFSETQRNKGNFPGRFSGRQFSNSRSEMNVSTLELGDSALYLCASSLEKGRTEAFFGQGTRLTVV.

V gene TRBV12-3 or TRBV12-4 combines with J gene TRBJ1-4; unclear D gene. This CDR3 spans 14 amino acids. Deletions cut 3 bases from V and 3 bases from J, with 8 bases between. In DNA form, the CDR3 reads TGTGCCAGCAGTTTTCACGGACCTAATGAAAAACTGTTTTTT. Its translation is CASSFHGPNEKLFF.

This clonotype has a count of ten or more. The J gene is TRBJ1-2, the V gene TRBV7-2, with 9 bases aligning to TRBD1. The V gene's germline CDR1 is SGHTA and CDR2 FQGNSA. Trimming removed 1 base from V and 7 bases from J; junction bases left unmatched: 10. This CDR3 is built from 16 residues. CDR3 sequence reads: CASSLDGTGLWAGYTF. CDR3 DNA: TGTGCCAGCAGCTTAGATGGGACAGGGCTTTGGGCTGGCTACACCTTC.